These 11 T cell receptor beta chains share one sample of origin, sequenced in a study of CXCR3-negative and CXCR3-positive naive CD8 T cells. The authors prepared UMI-labeled TRB cDNA libraries by 5' RACE. From the 5' RACE reads, TCRdb lists one entry per CDR3 protein and no DNA. The specimen's table records 70,000 to 100,000 distinct CDR3 sequences. Sample: naive CXCR3- CD8+ T cells from blood. Stated subset: CD45RO-CCR7+CD27+CD95- naive CD8+ T cells lacking CXCR3 (TNR3-). Receptor source: a human donor in good health. Some clones in this sample may be carry-over from other donors' samples.

The CDR3 sequence: CASSKAQVLEQYF. J is TRBJ2-7 and V is TRBV5-6. Germline loops: CDR1 SGHDT, CDR2 YYEEEE. This CDR3 is built from 13 residues.

The chain combines TRBV20-1 with TRBJ2-1; the TCRdb call, TRBD2, lacks DNA for checking. Germline assignment: CDR1 DFQATT and CDR2 SNEGSKA (reference sequence). This CDR3 contains 14 residues. CDR3 sequence reads: CSGESIGSYNEQFF.

This chain uses TRBV28 with TRBJ1-1. The CDR3 extends over 15 amino acids. Germline V CDR1 and CDR2: MDHEN, SYDVKM. The CDR3: CASRTRWQNLREAFF.

The chain couples TRBV19 to TRBJ1-1; the D gene TCRdb calls, TRBD1, cannot be checked with no DNA. The V gene's germline CDR1 is LNHDA and CDR2 SQIVND (reference sequence). The CDR3 loop spans 14 amino acids. The CDR3 protein is CASSIIEGGTEAFF.

This chain joins TRBV14 and TRBJ2-7; TCRdb returns TRBD1, unconfirmable since there is no DNA. The CDR3 consists of 16 residues. Germline values: CDR1 SGHDN, CDR2 FVKESK. CDR3 protein: CASSLTDSYLPYEQYF.

V usage is TRBV7-9 and J usage is TRBJ2-3; the D call of TRBD2 rests on TCRdb alone, since no DNA is present to check it. Germline loops: CDR1 SEHNR, CDR2 FQNEAQ (reference sequence). This CDR3 spans 17 amino acids. CDR3 amino acids: CASSLAESSGSTDTQYF.

This chain uses TRBV5-1 with TRBJ1-1; TCRdb selects TRBD1, and the lack of DNA leaves this call unchecked. The CDR3 spans 15 residues. CDR1 is SGHRS, CDR2 YFSETQ, per germline. The CDR3 loop reads CASSLYPGMNTEAFF.

The chain couples TRBV29-1 to TRBJ1-1; TCRdb's assignment of TRBD1 cannot be checked, as there is no DNA. Germline V gene data show CDR1 as SQVTM and CDR2 as ANQGSEA. The CDR3 loop spans 15 amino acids. This CDR3 reads CSVEEPGRLNTEAFF.

The chain couples TRBV20-1 to TRBJ2-1; the D call of TRBD2 rests on TCRdb alone, since no DNA is present to check it. CDR3 length: 16 residues. The germline gives CDR1 DFQATT, CDR2 SNEGSKA (reference sequence). CDR3 sequence: CSARDPVGREDNEQFF.

V usage is TRBV29-1 and J usage is TRBJ2-7; the D call from TCRdb, TRBD1, cannot be confirmed without DNA. The CDR3 has 16 amino acids. Per the germline V gene, CDR1 is SQVTM and CDR2 is ANQGSEA. The CDR3 protein is CSVEDSDRGITYEQYF.

J is TRBJ2-1 and V is TRBV29-1; the TCRdb call, TRBD2, lacks DNA for checking. This CDR3 is 11 amino acids long. Germline CDR1 SQVTM, CDR2 ANQGSEA. The CDR3 is CSVQRDNEQFF.